A selection of T cell receptor beta chains follows, all from one sample in a study of patients and donors after allogeneic stem cell transplantation. TCRdb used MiXCR to reprocess the RT-PCR reads, holding one entry per CDR3 protein. The table shows a few hundred thousand distinct CDR3 sequences, with around two fifths occurring only once. Sequenced input: blood, either unsorted or a sorted T cell fraction (not recorded which). The receptors here all came from a human donor who was either an allogeneic HSCT recipient or a stem cell or donor lymphocyte infusion donor (not recorded which). It is not recorded whose cells these are; they may come from a transplant donor. CDR3s include the opening cysteine and the closing phenylalanine or tryptophan. Each record gives: clone size, V gene, D gene, J gene, CDR3 protein, CDR3 DNA. The D gene is left open where the match is weak. A row's size may be missing; if present it is once, few, many or a size class.

.,TRBV18,.,TRBJ2-1,CASSPSLRSEQFF,TGTGCCAGCTCACCCTCCTTACGGTCTGAGCAGTTCTTC
.,TRBV12-3/TRBV12-4,TRBD2,TRBJ2-5,CASSPQAGEAQYF,TGTGCCAGCAGTCCTCAAGCGGGGGAGGCCCAGTACTTC
.,TRBV28,TRBD1,TRBJ1-2,CASSSPGTGGYGYTF,TGTGCCAGCAGTTCCCCCGGGACAGGGGGTTATGGCTACACCTTC
.,TRBV13,.,TRBJ2-4,CASSPKSPWGKNIQYF,TGTGCCAGCAGCCCTAAATCGCCCTGGGGCAAAAACATTCAGTACTTC
few,TRBV30,TRBD1,TRBJ1-4,CAWTRDRGGEKLFF,TGTGCCTGGACCCGGGACAGGGGAGGCGAAAAACTGTTTTTT
.,TRBV5-1,TRBD1,TRBJ2-2,CASSLWDRDTGELFF,TGCGCCAGCAGCTTGTGGGACAGGGATACCGGGGAGCTGTTTTTT
.,TRBV7-9,.,TRBJ2-3,CASSLGQTTDTQYF,TGTGCCAGCAGCTTAGGCCAGACCACAGATACGCAGTATTTT
.,TRBV7-2,.,TRBJ1-1,CASSLAPRWEAFF,TGTGCCAGCAGCTTAGCCCCCAGGTGGGAAGCTTTCTTT
.,TRBV5-1,TRBD1,TRBJ1-5,CASSATGNNNRPQHF,TGCGCCAGCAGCGCGACAGGGAATAACAATCGGCCCCAGCATTTT
few,TRBV4-1,.,TRBJ1-2,CASSYRGSPRSYTF,TGCGCCAGCAGCTACCGAGGGTCCCCCCGGAGCTACACCTTC